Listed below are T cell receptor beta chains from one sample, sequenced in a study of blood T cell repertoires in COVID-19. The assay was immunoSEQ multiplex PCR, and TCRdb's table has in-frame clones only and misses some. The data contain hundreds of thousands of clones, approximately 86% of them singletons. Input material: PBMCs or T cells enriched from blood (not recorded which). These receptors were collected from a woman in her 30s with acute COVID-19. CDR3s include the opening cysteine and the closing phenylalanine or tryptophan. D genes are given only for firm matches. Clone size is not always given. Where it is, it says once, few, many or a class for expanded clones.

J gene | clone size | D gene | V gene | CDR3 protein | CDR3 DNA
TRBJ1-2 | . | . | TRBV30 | CAWSTSGLGYTF | TGTGCCTGGAGCACGTCTGGGCTTGGCTACACCTTC
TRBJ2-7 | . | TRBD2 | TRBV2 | CASNRNGGSSYEQYF | TGTGCCAGCAATAGAAACGGGGGGTCGTCCTACGAGCAGTACTTC
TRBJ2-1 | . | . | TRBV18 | CASSPNYRDNEQFF | TGTGCCAGCTCACCTAACTATCGGGACAATGAGCAGTTCTTC
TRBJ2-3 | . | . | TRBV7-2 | CASSVYTDTQYF | TGTGCCAGCAGCGTCTACACAGATACGCAGTATTTT
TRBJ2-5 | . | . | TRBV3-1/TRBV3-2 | CASSQVSGPQETQYF | TGTGCCAGCAGCCAAGTCAGTGGTCCCCAAGAGACCCAGTACTTC
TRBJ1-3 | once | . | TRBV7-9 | CASRFLLRDKRSGNTIYF | TGTGCCAGCAGGTTTTTACTTCGGGACAAACGCTCTGGAAACACCATATATTTT
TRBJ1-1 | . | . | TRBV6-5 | CASSRHMNTEAFF | TGTGCCAGCAGTCGCCACATGAACACTGAAGCTTTCTTT
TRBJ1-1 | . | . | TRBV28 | CASSPGQFYTEAFF | TGTGCCAGCAGTCCAGGACAGTTTTACACTGAAGCTTTCTTT
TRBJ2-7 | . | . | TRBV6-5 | CASSPLGDAYEQYF | TGTGCCAGCAGTCCACTAGGAGACGCCTACGAGCAGTACTTC
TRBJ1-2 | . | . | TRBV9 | CASSVGGRKDGYTF | TGTGCCAGCAGCGTAGGCGGCAGAAAAGATGGCTACACCTTC
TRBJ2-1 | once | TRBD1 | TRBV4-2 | CASSRDQGANFNEQFF | TGTGCCAGCAGCCGCGACCAGGGGGCCAATTTCAATGAGCAGTTCTTC
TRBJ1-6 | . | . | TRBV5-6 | CASSLVRSPLHF | TGTGCCAGCAGCTTGGTGAGGTCACCCCTCCACTTT
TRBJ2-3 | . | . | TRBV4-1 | CASSLTWDTQYF | TGCGCCAGCAGCCTGACTTGGGATACGCAGTATTTT
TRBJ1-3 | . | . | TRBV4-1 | CASSHAGTSSGNTIYF | TGCGCCAGCAGCCATGCCGGGACAAGCTCTGGAAACACCATATATTTT
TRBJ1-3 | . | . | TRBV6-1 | CASSESGHGNTIYF | TGTGCCAGCAGTGAGTCAGGGCATGGAAACACCATATATTTT
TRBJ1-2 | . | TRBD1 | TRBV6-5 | CASSYSPGGGGYTF | TGTGCCAGCAGTTACTCGCCAGGGGGTGGGGGCTACACCTTC
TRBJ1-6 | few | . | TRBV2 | CASRNRGDGGSPLHF | TGTGCCAGCAGAAACCGGGGGGACGGAGGCTCACCCCTCCACTTT
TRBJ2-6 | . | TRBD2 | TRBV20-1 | CSASYSGGGASGANVLTF | TGCAGTGCTAGTTATTCAGGCGGGGGGGCCTCAGGGGCCAACGTCCTGACTTTC
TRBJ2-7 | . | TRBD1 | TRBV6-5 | CASRTGSAYEQYF | TGTGCCAGCCGGACAGGGAGCGCCTACGAGCAGTACTTC
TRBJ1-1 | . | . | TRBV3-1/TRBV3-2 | CASSPEPNRARSEAFF | TGTGCCAGCAGCCCAGAGCCCAACAGGGCTCGAAGTGAAGCTTTCTTT